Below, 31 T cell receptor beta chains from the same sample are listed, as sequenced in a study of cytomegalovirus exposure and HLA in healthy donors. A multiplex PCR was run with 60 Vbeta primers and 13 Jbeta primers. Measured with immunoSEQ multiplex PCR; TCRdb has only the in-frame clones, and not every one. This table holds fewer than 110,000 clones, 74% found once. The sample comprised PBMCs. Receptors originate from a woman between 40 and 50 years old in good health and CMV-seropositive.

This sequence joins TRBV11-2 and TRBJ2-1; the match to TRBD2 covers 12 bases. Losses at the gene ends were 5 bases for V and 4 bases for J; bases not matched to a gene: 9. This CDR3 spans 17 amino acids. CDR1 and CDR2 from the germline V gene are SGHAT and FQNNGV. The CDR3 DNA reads TGTGCCAGCAGCCCCCTAGGACTAGCGGGGATTTACAATGAGCAGTTCTTC. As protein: CASSPLGLAGIYNEQFF.

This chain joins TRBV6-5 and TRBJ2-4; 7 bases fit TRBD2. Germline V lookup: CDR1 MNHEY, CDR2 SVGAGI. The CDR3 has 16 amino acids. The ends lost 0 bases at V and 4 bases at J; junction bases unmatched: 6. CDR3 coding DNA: TGTGCCAGCAGTTACTCAACGGCGGGGGTTAAAAACATTCAGTACTTC. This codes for CASSYSTAGVKNIQYF.

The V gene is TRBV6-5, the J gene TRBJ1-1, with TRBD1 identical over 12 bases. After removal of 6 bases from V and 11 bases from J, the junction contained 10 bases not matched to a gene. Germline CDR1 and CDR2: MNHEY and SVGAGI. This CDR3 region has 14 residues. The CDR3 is CASRPGQGAFSAFF. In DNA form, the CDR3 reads TGTGCCAGCAGACCGGGACAGGGGGCTTTTAGTGCTTTCTTT.

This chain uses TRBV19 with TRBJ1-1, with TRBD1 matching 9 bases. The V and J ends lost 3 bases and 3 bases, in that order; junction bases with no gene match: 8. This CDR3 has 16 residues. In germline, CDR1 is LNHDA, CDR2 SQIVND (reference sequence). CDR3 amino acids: CASSIRTGAGDTEAFF. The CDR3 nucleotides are TGTGCCAGTAGTATTCGGACAGGGGCGGGAGACACTGAAGCTTTCTTT.

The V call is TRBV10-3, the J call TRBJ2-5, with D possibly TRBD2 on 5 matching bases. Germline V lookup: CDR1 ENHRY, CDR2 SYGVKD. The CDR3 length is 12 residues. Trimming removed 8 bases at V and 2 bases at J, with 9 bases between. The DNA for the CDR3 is TGTGCCATCGCCGGGGAACAAGAGACCCAGTACTTC. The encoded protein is CAIAGEQETQYF.

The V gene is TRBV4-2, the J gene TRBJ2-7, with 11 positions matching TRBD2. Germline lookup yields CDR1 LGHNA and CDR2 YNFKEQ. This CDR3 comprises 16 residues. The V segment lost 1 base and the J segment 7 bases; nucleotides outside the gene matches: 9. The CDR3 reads CASSQGVSGGAGEQYF. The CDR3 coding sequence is TGTGCCAGCAGCCAAGGCGTTAGCGGGGGGGCAGGAGAGCAGTACTTC.

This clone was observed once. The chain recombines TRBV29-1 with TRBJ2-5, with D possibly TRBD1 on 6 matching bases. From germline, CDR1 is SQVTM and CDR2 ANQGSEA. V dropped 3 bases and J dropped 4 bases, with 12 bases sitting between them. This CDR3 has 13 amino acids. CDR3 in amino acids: CSVDWGRGETQYF. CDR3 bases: TGCAGCGTTGATTGGGGGCGCGGAGAGACCCAGTACTTC.

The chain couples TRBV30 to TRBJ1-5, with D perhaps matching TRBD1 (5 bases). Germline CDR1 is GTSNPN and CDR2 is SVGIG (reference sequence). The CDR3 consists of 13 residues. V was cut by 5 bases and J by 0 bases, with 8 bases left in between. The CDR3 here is CAWAGHSNQPQHF. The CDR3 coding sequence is TGTGCCTGGGCGGGGCATAGCAATCAGCCCCAGCATTTT.

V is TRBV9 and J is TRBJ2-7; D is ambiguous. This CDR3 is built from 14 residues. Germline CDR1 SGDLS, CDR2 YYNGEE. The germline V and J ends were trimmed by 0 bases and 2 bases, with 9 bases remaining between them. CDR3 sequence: CASSVGGETYEQYF. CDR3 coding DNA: TGTGCCAGCAGCGTAGGAGGAGAAACCTACGAGCAGTACTTC.

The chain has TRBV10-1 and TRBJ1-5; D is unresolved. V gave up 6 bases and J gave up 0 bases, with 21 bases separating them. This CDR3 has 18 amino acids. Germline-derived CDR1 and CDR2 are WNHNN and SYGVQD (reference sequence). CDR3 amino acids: CASRGRGHSMNSNQPQHF. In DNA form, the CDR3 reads TGCGCCAGCAGAGGGCGAGGGCATTCCATGAATAGCAATCAGCCCCAGCATTTT.

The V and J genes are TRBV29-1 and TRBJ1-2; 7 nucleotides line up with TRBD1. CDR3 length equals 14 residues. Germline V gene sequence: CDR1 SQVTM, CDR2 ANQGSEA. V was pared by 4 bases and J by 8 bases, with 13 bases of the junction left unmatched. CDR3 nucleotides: TGCAGCGTTGGCGGACGGGACAGCAGTCGGGGCTACACCTTC. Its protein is CSVGGRDSSRGYTF.

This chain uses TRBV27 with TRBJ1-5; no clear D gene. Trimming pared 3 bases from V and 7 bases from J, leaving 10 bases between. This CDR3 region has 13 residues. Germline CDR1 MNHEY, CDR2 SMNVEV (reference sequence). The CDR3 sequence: CASSLLGEQPQHF. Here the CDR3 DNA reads TGTGCCAGCAGTTTGTTGGGCGAACAGCCCCAGCATTTT.

CDR3 bases: TGTGCCAGCACCGAGAGTAGGAACACTGAAGCTTTCTTT. This sequence encodes CASTESRNTEAFF. The V gene is TRBV6-1, the J gene TRBJ1-1; no clear D. Trimming took off 7 bases at V and 1 base at J, with 10 bases between the two ends. Germline V gene lookup returns CDR1 MNHNS and CDR2 SASEGT. The CDR3 is 13 residues long.

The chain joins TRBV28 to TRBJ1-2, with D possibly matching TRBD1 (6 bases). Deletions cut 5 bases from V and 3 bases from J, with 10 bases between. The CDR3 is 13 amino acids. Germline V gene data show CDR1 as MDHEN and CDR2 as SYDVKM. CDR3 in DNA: TGTGCCAGCAGTCCAACAGGGTACTATGGCTACACCTTC. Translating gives CASSPTGYYGYTF.

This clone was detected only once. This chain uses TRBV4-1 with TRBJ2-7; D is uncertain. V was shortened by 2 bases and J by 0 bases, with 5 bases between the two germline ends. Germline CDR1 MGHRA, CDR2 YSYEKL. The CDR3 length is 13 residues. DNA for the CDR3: TGCGCCAGCAGCCAACACAACTCCTACGAGCAGTACTTC. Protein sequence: CASSQHNSYEQYF.

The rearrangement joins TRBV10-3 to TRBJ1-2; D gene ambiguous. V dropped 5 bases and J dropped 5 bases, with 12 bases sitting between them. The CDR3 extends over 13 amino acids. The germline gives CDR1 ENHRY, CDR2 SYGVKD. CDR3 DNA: TGTGCCATCAGTCCGAGGAAAGGATATGGCTACACCTTC. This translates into CAISPRKGYGYTF.

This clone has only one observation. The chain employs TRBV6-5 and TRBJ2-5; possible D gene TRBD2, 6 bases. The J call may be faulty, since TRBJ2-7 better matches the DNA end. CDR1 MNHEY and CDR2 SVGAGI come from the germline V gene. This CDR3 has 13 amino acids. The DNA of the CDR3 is TGTGCCAGCCGACGGGGGACGTTCCACGAGCAGTACTTC. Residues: CASRRGTFHEQYF.

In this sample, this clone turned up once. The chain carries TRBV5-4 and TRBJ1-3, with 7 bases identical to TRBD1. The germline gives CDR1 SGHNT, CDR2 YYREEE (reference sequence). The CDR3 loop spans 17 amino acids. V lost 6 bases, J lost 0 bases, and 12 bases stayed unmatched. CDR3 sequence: CASTKGGTANSGNTIYF. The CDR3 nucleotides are TGTGCCAGCACCAAGGGTGGGACAGCTAACTCTGGAAACACCATATATTTT.

Written as DNA, the CDR3 is TGTGCCAGCAGCTTGGCTAGCGGGGGTACGAACACCGGGGAGCTGTTTTTT. It codes for CASSLASGGTNTGELFF. The chain joins TRBV5-4 to TRBJ2-2; 10 bases agree with TRBD2. V was clipped by 0 bases and J by 0 bases; unmatched bases: 2. CDR1 and CDR2 (germline): SGHNT, YYREEE (reference sequence). This CDR3 is built from 17 residues.

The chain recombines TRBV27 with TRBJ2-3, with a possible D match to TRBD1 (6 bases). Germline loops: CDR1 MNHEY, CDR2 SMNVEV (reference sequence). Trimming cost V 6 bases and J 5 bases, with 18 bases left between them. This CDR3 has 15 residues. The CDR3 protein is CASRMLGARGDTQYF. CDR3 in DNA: TGTGCCAGCAGGATGTTGGGGGCACGTGGAGATACGCAGTATTTT.

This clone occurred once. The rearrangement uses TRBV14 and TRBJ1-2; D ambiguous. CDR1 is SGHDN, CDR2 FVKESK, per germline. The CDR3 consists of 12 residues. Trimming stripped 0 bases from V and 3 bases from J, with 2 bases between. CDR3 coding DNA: TGTGCCAGCAGCCAAGACGACTATGGCTACACCTTC. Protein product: CASSQDDYGYTF. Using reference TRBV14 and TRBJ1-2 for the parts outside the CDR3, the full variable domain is EAGVTQFPSHSVIEKGQTVTLRCDPISGHDNLYWYRRVMGKEIKFLLHFVKESKQDESGMPNNRFLAERTGGTYSTLKVQPAELEDSGVYFCASSQDDYGYTFGSGTRLTVV.

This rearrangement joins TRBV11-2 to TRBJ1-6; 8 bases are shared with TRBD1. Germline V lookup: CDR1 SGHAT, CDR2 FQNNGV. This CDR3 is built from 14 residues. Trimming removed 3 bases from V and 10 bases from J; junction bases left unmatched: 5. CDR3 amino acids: CASSLDRAKSPLHF. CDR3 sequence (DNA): TGTGCCAGCAGCTTGGACAGGGCGAAATCACCCCTCCACTTT.

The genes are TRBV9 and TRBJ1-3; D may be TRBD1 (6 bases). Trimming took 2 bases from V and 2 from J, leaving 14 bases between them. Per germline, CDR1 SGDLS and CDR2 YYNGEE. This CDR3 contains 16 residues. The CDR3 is CASSVNQGLTGNTIYF. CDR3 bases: TGTGCCAGCAGCGTCAATCAGGGGCTAACTGGAAACACCATATATTTT.

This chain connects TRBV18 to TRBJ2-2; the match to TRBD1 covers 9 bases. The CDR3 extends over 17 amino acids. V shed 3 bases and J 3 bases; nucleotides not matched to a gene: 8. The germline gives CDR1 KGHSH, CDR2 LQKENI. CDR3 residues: CASSPGQGSLDTGELFF. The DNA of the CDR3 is TGTGCCAGCTCACCGGGACAGGGCAGTTTGGACACCGGGGAGCTGTTTTTT.

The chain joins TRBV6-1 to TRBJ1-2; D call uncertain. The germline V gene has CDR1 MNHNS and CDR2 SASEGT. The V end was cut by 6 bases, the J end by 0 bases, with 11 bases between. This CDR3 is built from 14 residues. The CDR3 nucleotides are TGTGCCAGCAGCGAGACTGACGCTAACTATGGCTACACCTTC. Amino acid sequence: CASSETDANYGYTF.

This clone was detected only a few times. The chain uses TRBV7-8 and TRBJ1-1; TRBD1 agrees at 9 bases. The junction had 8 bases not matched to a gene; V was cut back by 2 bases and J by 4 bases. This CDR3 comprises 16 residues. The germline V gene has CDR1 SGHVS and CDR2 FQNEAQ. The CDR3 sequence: CASSLTATGGGTEAFF. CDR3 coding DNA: TGTGCCAGCAGCTTAACCGCGACAGGGGGAGGCACTGAAGCTTTCTTT.

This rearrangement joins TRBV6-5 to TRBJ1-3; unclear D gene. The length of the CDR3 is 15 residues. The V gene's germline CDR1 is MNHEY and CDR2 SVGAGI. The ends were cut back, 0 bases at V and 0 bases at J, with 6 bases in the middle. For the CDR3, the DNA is TGTGCCAGCAGTTACTCGCACAGCTCTGGAAACACCATATATTTT. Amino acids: CASSYSHSSGNTIYF.

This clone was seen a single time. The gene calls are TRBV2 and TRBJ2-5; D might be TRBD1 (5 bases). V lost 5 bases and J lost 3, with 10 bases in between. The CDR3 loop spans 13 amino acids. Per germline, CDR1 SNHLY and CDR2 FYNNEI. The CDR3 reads CASSYVGEETQYF. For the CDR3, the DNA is TGTGCCAGCAGTTACGTAGGGGAAGAGACCCAGTACTTC.

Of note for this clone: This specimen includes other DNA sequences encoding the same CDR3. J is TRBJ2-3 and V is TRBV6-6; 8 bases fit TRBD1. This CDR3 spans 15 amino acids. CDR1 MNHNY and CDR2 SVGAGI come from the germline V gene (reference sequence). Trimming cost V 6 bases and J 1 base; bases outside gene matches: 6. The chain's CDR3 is CASSSGQGGTDTQYF. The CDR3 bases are TGTGCCAGCAGCAGCGGACAGGGTGGCACAGATACGCAGTATTTT.

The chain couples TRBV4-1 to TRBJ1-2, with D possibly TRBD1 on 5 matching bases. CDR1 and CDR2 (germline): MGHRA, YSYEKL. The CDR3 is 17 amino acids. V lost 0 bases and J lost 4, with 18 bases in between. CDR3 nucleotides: TGCGCCAGCAGCCAAGATCCCAAGCCAGGGAAGGGCTATGGCTACACCTTC. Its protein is CASSQDPKPGKGYGYTF.

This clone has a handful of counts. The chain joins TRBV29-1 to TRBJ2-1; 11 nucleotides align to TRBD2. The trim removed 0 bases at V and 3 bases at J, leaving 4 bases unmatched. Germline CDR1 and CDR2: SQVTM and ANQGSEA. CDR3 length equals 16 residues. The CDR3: CSVEEGLAAFYNEQFF. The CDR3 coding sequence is TGCAGCGTTGAAGAGGGACTAGCGGCCTTCTACAATGAGCAGTTCTTC.